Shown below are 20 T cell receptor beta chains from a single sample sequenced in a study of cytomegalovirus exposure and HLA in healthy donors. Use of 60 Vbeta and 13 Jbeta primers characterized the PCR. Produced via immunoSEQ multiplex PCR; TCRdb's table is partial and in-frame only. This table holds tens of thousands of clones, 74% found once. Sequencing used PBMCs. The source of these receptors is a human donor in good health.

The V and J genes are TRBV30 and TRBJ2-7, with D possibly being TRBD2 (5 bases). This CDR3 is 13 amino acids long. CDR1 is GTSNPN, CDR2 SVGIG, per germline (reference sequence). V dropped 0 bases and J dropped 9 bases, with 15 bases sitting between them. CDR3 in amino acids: CAWSVLGLSGQYF. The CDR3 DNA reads TGTGCCTGGAGTGTACTAGGTTTGTCAGGGCAGTACTTC.

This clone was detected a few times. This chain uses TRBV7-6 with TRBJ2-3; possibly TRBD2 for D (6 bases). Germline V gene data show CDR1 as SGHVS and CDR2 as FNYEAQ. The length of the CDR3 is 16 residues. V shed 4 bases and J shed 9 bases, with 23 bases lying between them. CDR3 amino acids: CASSSPGRGVGLTQYF. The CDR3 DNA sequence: TGTGCCAGCAGCTCGCCCGGGCGGGGTGTGGGGTTAACGCAGTATTTT.

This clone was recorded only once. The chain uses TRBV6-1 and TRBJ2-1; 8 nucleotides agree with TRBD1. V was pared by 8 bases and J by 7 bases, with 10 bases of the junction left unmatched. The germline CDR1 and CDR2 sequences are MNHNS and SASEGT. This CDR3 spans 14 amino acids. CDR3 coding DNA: TGTGCCAGCGTCGCCGCGACAGGGGTAAATGAGCAGTTCTTC. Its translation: CASVAATGVNEQFF.

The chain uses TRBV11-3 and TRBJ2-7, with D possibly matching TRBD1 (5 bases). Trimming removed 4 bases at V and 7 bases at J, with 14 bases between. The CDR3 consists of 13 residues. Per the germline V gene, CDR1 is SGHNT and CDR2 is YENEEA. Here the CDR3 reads CASSSTGQGEQYF. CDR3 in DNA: TGTGCCAGCAGCTCCACCGGACAAGGTGAGCAGTACTTC. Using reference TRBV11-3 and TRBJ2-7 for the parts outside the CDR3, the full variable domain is EAGVVQSPRYKIIEKKQPVAFWCNPISGHNTLYWYLQNLGQGPELLIRYENEEAVDDSQLPKDRFSAERLKGVDSTLKIQPAELGDSAVYLCASSSTGQGEQYFGPGTRLTVT.

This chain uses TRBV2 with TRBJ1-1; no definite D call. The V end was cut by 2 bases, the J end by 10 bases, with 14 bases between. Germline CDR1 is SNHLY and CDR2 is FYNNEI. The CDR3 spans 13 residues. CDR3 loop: CASSERQVIRAFF. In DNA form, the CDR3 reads TGTGCCAGCAGTGAACGGCAGGTCATACGAGCTTTCTTT.

CDR3 sequence reads: CASSFEGRAVYEQFF. CDR3 sequence (DNA): TGTGCCAGCAGTTTTGAAGGGAGGGCCGTATATGAGCAGTTCTTC. The chain uses TRBV28 and TRBJ2-1; 7 bases are shared with TRBD2. The CDR3 extends over 15 amino acids. The germline CDR1 and CDR2 sequences are MDHEN and SYDVKM. V lost 3 bases, J lost 8 bases, and 10 bases stayed unmatched.

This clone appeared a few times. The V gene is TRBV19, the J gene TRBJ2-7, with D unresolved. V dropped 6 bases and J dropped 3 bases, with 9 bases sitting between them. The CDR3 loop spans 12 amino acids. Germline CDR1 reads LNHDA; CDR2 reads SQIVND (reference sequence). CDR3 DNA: TGTGCCAGTAGCGACGGAGACTACGAGCAGTACTTC. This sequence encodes CASSDGDYEQYF.

CDR3 bases: TGCGCCAGCAGCCCCGGACAGGGGAATGAAGCTTTCTTT. Translated, it gives CASSPGQGNEAFF. This chain joins TRBV5-1 and TRBJ1-1; 9 bases match TRBD1. CDR3 length: 13 residues. CDR1 and CDR2 (germline): SGHRS, YFSETQ. V gave up 4 bases and J gave up 7 bases; unmatched junction bases: 5.

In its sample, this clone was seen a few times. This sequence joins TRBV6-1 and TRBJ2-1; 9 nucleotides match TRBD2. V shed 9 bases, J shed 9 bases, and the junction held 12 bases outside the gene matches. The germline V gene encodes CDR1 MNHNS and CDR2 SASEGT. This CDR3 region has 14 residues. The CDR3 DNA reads TGTGCCAGTATGGCTAGCGGGACCCGCGGTGAGCAGTTCTTC. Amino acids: CASMASGTRGEQFF.

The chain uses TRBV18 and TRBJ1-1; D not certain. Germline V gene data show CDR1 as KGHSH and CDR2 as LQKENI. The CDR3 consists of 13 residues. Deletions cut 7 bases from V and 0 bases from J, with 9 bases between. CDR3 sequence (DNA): TGTGCCAGCTGTCCGGTGATGAACACTGAAGCTTTCTTT. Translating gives CASCPVMNTEAFF.

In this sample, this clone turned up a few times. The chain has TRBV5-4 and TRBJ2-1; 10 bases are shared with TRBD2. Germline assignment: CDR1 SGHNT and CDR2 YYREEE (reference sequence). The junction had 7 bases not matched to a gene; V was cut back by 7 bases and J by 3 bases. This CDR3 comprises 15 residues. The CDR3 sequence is CASGAAGGVYNEQFF. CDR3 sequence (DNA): TGTGCCAGCGGAGCAGCGGGAGGGGTCTACAATGAGCAGTTCTTC.

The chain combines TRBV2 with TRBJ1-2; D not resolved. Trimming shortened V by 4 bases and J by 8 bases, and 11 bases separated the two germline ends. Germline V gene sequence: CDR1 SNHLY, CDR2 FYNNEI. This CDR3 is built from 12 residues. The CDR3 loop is CASSALDGGYTF. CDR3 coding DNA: TGTGCCAGCAGTGCCCTAGATGGGGGCTACACCTTC.

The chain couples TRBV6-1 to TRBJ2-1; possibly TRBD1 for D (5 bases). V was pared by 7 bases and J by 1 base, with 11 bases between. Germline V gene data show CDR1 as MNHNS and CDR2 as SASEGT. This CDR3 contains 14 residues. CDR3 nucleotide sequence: TGTGCCAGCAAGGGGCAGGTTTCCTACAATGAGCAGTTCTTC. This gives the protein CASKGQVSYNEQFF.

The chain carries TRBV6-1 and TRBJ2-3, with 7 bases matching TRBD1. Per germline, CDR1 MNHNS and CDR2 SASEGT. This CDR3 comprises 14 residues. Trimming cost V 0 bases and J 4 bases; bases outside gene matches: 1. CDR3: CASSEAGGADTQYF. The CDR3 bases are TGTGCCAGCAGTGAAGCAGGGGGCGCAGATACGCAGTATTTT.

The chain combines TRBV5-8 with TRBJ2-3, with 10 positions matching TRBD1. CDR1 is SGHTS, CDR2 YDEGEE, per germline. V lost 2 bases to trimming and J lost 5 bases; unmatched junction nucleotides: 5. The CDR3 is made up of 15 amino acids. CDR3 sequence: CASSLGTGEVDTQYF. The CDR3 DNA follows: TGTGCCAGCAGCTTAGGGACAGGGGAAGTAGATACGCAGTATTTT.

The CDR3 DNA follows: TGTGCCAGCAGCCCCGGGGGGGAGCTGTTTTTT. This encodes CASSPGGELFF. This chain links TRBV7-9 with TRBJ2-2, with D unclear. The V and J ends lost 5 bases and 8 bases respectively, with 6 bases between them. Looked up from germline, CDR1 is SEHNR and CDR2 is FQNEAQ (reference sequence). The CDR3 length is 11 residues.

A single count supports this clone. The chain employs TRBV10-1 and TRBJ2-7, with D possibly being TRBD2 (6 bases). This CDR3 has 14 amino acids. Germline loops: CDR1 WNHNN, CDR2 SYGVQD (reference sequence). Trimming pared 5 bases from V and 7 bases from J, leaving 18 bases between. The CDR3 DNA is TGCGCCAGCAGTTCCGGGCCAACTGGAGGGGAGCAGTACTTC. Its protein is CASSSGPTGGEQYF.

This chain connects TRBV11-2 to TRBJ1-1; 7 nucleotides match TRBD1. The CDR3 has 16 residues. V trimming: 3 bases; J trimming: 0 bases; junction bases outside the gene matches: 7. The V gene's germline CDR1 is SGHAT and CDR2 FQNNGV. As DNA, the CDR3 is TGTGCCAGCAGCTTGGGTGGGACAGTAATGAACACTGAAGCTTTCTTT. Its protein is CASSLGGTVMNTEAFF. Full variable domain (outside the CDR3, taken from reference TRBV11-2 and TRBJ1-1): EAGVAQSPRYKIIEKRQSVAFWCNPISGHATLYWYQQILGQGPKLLIQFQNNGVVDDSQLPKDRFSAERLKGVDSTLKIQPAKLEDSAVYLCASSLGGTVMNTEAFFGQGTRLTVV.

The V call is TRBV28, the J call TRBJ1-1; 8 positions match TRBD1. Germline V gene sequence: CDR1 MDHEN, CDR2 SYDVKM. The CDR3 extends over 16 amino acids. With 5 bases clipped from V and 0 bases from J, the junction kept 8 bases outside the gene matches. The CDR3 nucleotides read TGTGCCAGCAGTCATTACAGGGGGTCTATGAACACTGAAGCTTTCTTT. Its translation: CASSHYRGSMNTEAFF.

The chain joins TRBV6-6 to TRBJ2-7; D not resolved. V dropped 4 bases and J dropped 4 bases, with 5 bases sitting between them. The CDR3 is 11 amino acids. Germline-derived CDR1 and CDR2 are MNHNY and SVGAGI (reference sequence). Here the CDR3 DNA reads TGTGCCAGCAGTTTGAGGTACGAGCAGTACTTC. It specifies CASSLRYEQYF.